This TCR beta chain originates from a study of radiation and T cells in renal cell carcinoma. Sequenced by immunoSEQ multiplex PCR; TCRdb stores in-frame clones only, minus some. The table records around 15,000 clones, roughly 50% of them present only once. Broader study findings: Baseline intratumoral clonotype presence is unknown without pretreatment biopsies. Compared with controls, irradiated tumors showed greater TCR clonality. Irradiated tumors held more dominant CDR3 motifs than control tumors.

This sample's treatment: 15 Gy SBRT to primary tumor, nephrectomy 4 weeks later. Nephrectomy followed 15 Gy stereotactic body radiation by 4 weeks. Ten or more counts support this clone. Antigen specificity is unknown. This clonotype was obtained from a woman aged 60-70 years with renal cell carcinoma. The source was tumor tissue, collected from a patient whose treatment included radiotherapy and nephrectomy.

CDR3 DNA sequence: TGTGCCAGATGGACAGGGGGCTATGGCTACACCTTC. Translating it yields CARWTGGYGYTF. The chain recombines TRBV2 with TRBJ1-2, with TRBD1 identical over 10 bases. Trimming cost V 9 bases and J 4 bases; bases outside gene matches: 2. This CDR3 has 12 amino acids. The germline CDR1 and CDR2 sequences are SNHLY and FYNNEI.